This T cell receptor (beta chain) was identified in a study of monozygotic twins with inflammatory bowel disease. This CDR3 is 13 amino acids long. Germline assignment: CDR1 SGHTA and CDR2 FQGNSA. A remark on this clonotype: As yet, its antigen is unknown.

TCRdb reprocessed the 5' RACE reads, with one entry per CDR3 protein and no DNA. Its table records 110,000 to 150,000 distinct CDR3 sequences. Regarding the study as a whole: Researchers reported no repertoire similarity difference between concordant and discordant twins, possibly from limited power.

This chain joins TRBV7-2 and TRBJ2-3. The sequence came from a human donor with ulcerative colitis or Crohn's disease, or a healthy co-twin of an affected twin (not recorded which). The sequenced sample consisted of blood. Here the CDR3 reads CASSLARTDTQYF.